The next 8 T cell receptor beta chains were all read from a single sample in a study of STAT5B mutations in CD4+ large granular lymphocyte leukemia. Using immunoSEQ multiplex PCR, the repertoire was profiled, and TCRdb retains in-frame clones only, with some absent. The sample yields 25,000 to 35,000 clones, just under 75% seen once. What was sequenced was CD4+ T cells from blood buffy coats. All receptors derive from a human donor in good health.

The CDR3: CASSRSATVGTEAFF. The DNA for the CDR3 is TGTGCCAGTAGTAGGAGTGCGACGGTAGGCACTGAAGCTTTCTTT. The V call is TRBV19, the J call TRBJ1-1; D remains ambiguous. CDR1 and CDR2 from the germline V gene are LNHDA and SQIVND (reference sequence). The CDR3 consists of 15 residues. Trimming pared 4 bases from V and 4 bases from J, leaving 16 bases between.

This clone was seen more than once but under ten times. The V and J genes are TRBV6-6 and TRBJ1-4, with D maybe TRBD1 (6 bases). Trimming removed 2 bases from V and 4 bases from J, with 8 bases in between. The CDR3 sequence is 14 residues long. Per the germline V gene, CDR1 is MNHNY and CDR2 is SVGAGI (reference sequence). Here the CDR3 reads CASSYGQFNEKLFF. In nucleotides, the CDR3 is TGTGCCAGCAGTTACGGACAGTTTAATGAAAAACTGTTTTTT.

The DNA of the CDR3 is TGTGCCAGCTCACAAGACCGACCTCCCGGGGAGCTGTTTTTT. This translates into CASSQDRPPGELFF. The chain links TRBV18 to TRBJ2-2; D call uncertain. The V end was cut by 4 bases, the J end by 6 bases, with 12 bases between. Germline CDR1 KGHSH, CDR2 LQKENI. This CDR3 has 14 amino acids. Based on the CDR3 plus reference TRBV18 and TRBJ2-2, the full variable domain is NAGVMQNPRHLVRRRGQEARLRCSPMKGHSHVYWYRQLPEEGLKFMVYLQKENIIDESGMPKERFSAEFPKEGPSILRIQQVVRGDSAAYFCASSQDRPPGELFFGEGSRLTVL.

This clone has a single count. The gene calls are TRBV5-8 and TRBJ2-4, with D possibly being TRBD1 or TRBD2 (7 bases each). CDR1 SGHTS and CDR2 YDEGEE come from the germline V gene. V shed 4 bases and J shed 8 bases, with 22 bases lying between them. This CDR3 is built from 16 residues. In nucleotides, the CDR3 is TGTGCCAGCAGCCCAGGGGGGGACGGGGCAGCGGACATTCAGTACTTC. Protein sequence: CASSPGGDGAADIQYF.

The gene calls are TRBV11-3 and TRBJ2-7; 9 positions agree with TRBD1. Germline V CDR1 and CDR2: SGHNT, YENEEA. The J segment lost 5 bases and the V segment lost 0 bases, leaving 8 bases of the junction unmatched. The CDR3 has 16 residues. In DNA form, the CDR3 reads TGTGCCAGCAGCTTAGAGTCACAGGGGGCGATGGACGAGCAGTACTTC. It translates to CASSLESQGAMDEQYF.

The rearrangement links TRBV5-4 to TRBJ2-2; D not certain. V lost 0 bases, J lost 3 bases, and 9 bases lay in between. Germline CDR1 reads SGHNT; CDR2 reads YYREEE (reference sequence). The CDR3 length is 15 residues. The CDR3 coding sequence is TGTGCCAGCAGCTTGGCCACCCCTGACACCGGGGAGCTGTTTTTT. It translates to CASSLATPDTGELFF.

The rearrangement joins TRBV5-4 to TRBJ2-1; 9 bases fit TRBD2. The CDR3 contains 15 residues. Germline trimming cut 4 bases from V and 4 bases from J; bases unmatched to any gene: 6. Germline V gene lookup returns CDR1 SGHNT and CDR2 YYREEE (reference sequence). CDR3 DNA sequence: TGTGCCAGCAGCCTCCGACTAGCGGAGTACAATGAGCAGTTCTTC. Translation: CASSLRLAEYNEQFF.

This chain connects TRBV14 to TRBJ1-1; D unclear. V lost 0 bases to trimming and J lost 0 bases, with 2 bases between them. Germline lookup yields CDR1 SGHDN and CDR2 FVKESK. This CDR3 has 13 amino acids. CDR3 loop: CASSQEVNTEAFF. As DNA, the CDR3 is TGTGCCAGCAGCCAAGAGGTGAACACTGAAGCTTTCTTT. The full variable domain, its missing parts supplied by reference TRBV14 and TRBJ1-1, is EAGVTQFPSHSVIEKGQTVTLRCDPISGHDNLYWYRRVMGKEIKFLLHFVKESKQDESGMPNNRFLAERTGGTYSTLKVQPAELEDSGVYFCASSQEVNTEAFFGQGTRLTVV.